The T cell receptor beta chain described here comes from a study of blood T cells in healthy people across ages. Study-wide results and caveats: Calculation of diversity from one million T cells yielded estimates considered to be underestimates.

In regard to this clonotype: Its antigen is unidentified.

Primers used in a second PCR of about 7 to 12 cycles were a sample-barcoded 5' primer and a J-beta primer mix. TCRdb reprocessed the 5' RACE reads via MiXCR and lists one record per CDR3 protein. The sample has 550,000 to 650,000 distinct CDR3 sequences, about 27% seen once. These data are also associated with another study on T cells of mothers and their children. That work states: A few healthy Caucasian mothers and their six children donated. Sequencing got over 10 million TCR beta CDR3 reads from each mother and several million from each child. A slight, non-significant increase in overlap was found for related mother-child pairs relative to unrelated pairs.

The sample was blood. This TCR was recovered from a boy younger than 10 in good health.

The CDR3 here is CASSPETAYEQYF. DNA for the CDR3: TGCGCCAGCAGCCCCGAAACAGCCTACGAGCAGTACTTC. The rearrangement joins TRBV5-1 to TRBJ2-7; D is undetermined. CDR1 SGHRS and CDR2 YFSETQ come from the germline V gene. The V end lost 4 bases, the J end lost 2 bases, and 10 bases lay between the germline ends. The CDR3 consists of 13 residues.